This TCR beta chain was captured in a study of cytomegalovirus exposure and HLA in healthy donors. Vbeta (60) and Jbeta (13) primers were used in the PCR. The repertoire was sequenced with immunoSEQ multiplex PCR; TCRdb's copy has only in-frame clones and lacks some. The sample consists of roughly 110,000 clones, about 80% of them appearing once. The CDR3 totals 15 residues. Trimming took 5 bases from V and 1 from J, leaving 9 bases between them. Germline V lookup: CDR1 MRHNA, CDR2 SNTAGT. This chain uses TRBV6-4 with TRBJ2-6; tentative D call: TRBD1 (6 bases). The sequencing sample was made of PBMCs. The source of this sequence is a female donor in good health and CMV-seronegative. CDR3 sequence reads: CASSQQGSGANVLTF. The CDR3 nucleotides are TGTGCCAGCAGTCAACAGGGTTCTGGGGCCAACGTCCTGACTTTC.